What follows describes a single T cell receptor (beta chain). Germline lookup yields CDR1 SGHNT and CDR2 YYREEE (reference sequence). The J segment lost 3 bases and the V segment lost 4 bases, leaving 7 bases of the junction unmatched. CDR3 size: 15 residues. This sample is drawn from a study of control samples from healthy donors and cancer patients. The assay was immunoSEQ multiplex PCR, and TCRdb's table has in-frame clones only and misses some. There are 79,000 or so clones in the sample; around 90% occur only once, and roughly a tenth lies in the top ten. Sequencing was performed on PBMCs. This clonotype was obtained from a woman in her forties or fifties with colorectal cancer. The chain has TRBV5-4 and TRBJ1-1; 9 nucleotides agree with TRBD1. DNA of the CDR3: TGTGCCAGCAGCGAATCCGGGACAGGGTACACTGAAGCTTTCTTT. It translates to CASSESGTGYTEAFF.